Presented here are 2 T cell receptor beta chains from one specimen sequenced in a study of STAT5B mutations in CD4+ large granular lymphocyte leukemia. Clones were read by immunoSEQ multiplex PCR, and TCRdb kept only the in-frame ones, dropping some. The sample records more than 40,000 clones, 84% being singletons. The sample comprised CD4+ T cells from blood buffy coats. The receptors originated from a human donor in good health.

A few counts support this clone. CDR3 sequence (DNA): TGTGCCAGCAAGGCGGGCCGCCCCTCCGAGCAGTACTTC. This gives the protein CASKAGRPSEQYF. V usage is TRBV6-5 and J usage is TRBJ2-7; a weak D match, TRBD2 (5 bases). The CDR3 loop spans 13 amino acids. Germline V CDR1 and CDR2: MNHEY, SVGAGI. The V end lost 7 bases, the J end lost 6 bases, and 16 bases lay between the germline ends.

The V call is TRBV6-1, the J call TRBJ2-5; maybe TRBD1 (5 bases). Trimming left V 8 bases short and J 5 bases short, with 6 bases between. Looked up from germline, CDR1 is MNHNS and CDR2 is SASEGT. This CDR3 comprises 10 residues. DNA of the CDR3: TGTGCCAGCCAGGGTGAGACCCAGTACTTC. It specifies CASQGETQYF.